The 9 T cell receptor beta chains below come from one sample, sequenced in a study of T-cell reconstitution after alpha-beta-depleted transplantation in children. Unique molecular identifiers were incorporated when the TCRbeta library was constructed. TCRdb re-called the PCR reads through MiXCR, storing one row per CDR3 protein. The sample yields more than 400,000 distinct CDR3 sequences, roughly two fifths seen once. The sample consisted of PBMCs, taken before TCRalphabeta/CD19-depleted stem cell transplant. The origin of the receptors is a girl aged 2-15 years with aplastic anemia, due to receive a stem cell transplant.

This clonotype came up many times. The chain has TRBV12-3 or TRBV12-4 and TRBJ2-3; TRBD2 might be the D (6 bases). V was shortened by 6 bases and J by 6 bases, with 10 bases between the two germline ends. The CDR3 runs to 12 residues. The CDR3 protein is CASRSGGDTQYF. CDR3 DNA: TGTGCCAGCAGGAGTGGGGGGGATACGCAGTATTTT.

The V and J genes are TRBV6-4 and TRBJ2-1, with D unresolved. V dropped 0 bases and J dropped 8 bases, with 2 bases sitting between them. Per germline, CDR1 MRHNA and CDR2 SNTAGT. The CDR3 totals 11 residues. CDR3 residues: CASSDSHEQFF. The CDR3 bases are TGTGCCAGCAGTGACTCGCATGAGCAGTTCTTC.

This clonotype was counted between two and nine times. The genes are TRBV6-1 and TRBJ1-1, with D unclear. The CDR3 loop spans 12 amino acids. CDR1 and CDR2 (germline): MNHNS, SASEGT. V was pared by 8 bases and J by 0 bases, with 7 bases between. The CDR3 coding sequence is TGTGCCAGCTTGGCGTTGAACACTGAAGCTTTCTTT. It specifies CASLALNTEAFF.

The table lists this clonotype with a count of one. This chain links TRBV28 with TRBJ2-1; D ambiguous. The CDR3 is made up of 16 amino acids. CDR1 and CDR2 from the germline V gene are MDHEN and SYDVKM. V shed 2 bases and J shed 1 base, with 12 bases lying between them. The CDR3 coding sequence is TGTGCCAGCAGTTTAGGGTGGGCCACATCCTACAATGAGCAGTTCTTC. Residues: CASSLGWATSYNEQFF.

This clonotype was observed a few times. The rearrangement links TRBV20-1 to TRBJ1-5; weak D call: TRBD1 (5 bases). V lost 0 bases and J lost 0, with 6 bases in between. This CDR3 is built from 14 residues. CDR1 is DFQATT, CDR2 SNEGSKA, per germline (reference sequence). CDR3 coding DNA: TGCAGTGCTAGAGATGGACATAGCAATCAGCCCCAGCATTTT. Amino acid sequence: CSARDGHSNQPQHF.

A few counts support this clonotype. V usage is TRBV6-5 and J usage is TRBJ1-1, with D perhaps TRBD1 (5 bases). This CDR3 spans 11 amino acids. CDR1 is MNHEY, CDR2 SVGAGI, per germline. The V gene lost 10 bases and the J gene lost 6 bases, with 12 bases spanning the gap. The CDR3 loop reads CATIGGAEAFF. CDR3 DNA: TGTGCCACCATTGGGGGGGCTGAAGCTTTCTTT.

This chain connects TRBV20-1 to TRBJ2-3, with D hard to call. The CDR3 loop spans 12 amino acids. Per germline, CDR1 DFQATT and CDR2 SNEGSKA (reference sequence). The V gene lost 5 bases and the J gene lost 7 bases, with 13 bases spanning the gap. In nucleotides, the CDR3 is TGCAGTGCTGAGAGTTGGGCAAATACGCAGTATTTT. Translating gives CSAESWANTQYF.

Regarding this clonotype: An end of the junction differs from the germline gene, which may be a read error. The CDR3 is CASSRGRWGGSYKQYF. The CDR3 DNA follows: TGTGCCAGCAGTAGGGGGAGGTGGGGCGGCTCCTACAAGCAGTACTTC. J is TRBJ2-7 and V is TRBV6-1; D assignment may be TRBD1 or TRBD2 (6 bases each). Per the germline V gene, CDR1 is MNHNS and CDR2 is SASEGT. The CDR3 covers 16 residues.

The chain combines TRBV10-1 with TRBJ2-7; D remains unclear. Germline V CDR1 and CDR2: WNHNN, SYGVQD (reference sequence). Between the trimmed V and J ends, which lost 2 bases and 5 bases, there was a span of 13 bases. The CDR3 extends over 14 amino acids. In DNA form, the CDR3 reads TGCGCCAGCAGTGAGGGACGGTTTACGGACGAGCAGTACTTC. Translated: CASSEGRFTDEQYF.